The 31 T cell receptor beta chains given below trace back to one sample, sequenced in a study of T cell responses to AZD1222 COVID-19 vaccine. Some clones are missing from TCRdb's copy, which holds only in-frame ones; the method was immunoSEQ multiplex PCR. This sample carries over 100,000 clones, roughly 87% of them seen once, and the ten largest clones take about 2.5%. Sequenced here: peripheral blood, sampled 28 days after the second AZD1222 dose. The receptors were gathered from an adult who received the AZD1222 COVID-19 vaccine.

J is TRBJ2-1 and V is TRBV7-2, with 8 bases lining up with TRBD2. The V gene's germline CDR1 is SGHTA and CDR2 FQGNSA. J was trimmed by 4 bases and V by 2 bases; bases with no gene match: 4. The CDR3 runs 15 residues. The CDR3 sequence: CASSLNRGGYNEQFF. DNA of the CDR3: TGTGCCAGCAGCTTAAATCGGGGGGGTTACAATGAGCAGTTCTTC.

The sample holds one count of this clone. The J gene is TRBJ2-2, the V gene TRBV5-1, with TRBD1 identical over 7 bases. Germline lookup yields CDR1 SGHRS and CDR2 YFSETQ. With V trimmed by 4 bases and J by 5 bases, 8 bases remained unmatched. This CDR3 has 15 residues. DNA of the CDR3: TGCGCCAGCAGCGCCCTAATACAGGGGACCGGGGAGCTGTTTTTT. This translates into CASSALIQGTGELFF.

This rearrangement joins TRBV14 to TRBJ1-2, with D tentatively TRBD1 (5 bases). This CDR3 has 13 amino acids. V was clipped by 4 bases and J by 3 bases, with 9 bases between them. Germline values: CDR1 SGHDN, CDR2 FVKESK. For the CDR3, the DNA is TGTGCCAGCAGCCGCTGGGGGTACTATGGCTACACCTTC. Residues: CASSRWGYYGYTF.

The chain joins TRBV5-8 to TRBJ2-1; 9 nucleotides match TRBD2. Germline V gives CDR1 SGHTS, CDR2 YDEGEE. The trim removed 0 bases at V and 7 bases at J, leaving 5 bases unmatched. CDR3 length: 15 residues. This CDR3 reads CASSLVLRGGNEQFF. CDR3 coding DNA: TGTGCCAGCAGCTTGGTTTTGCGGGGGGGTAATGAGCAGTTCTTC.

A note on this clone: The junction departs from the called germline gene at one end, perhaps through a read error. The chain couples TRBV30 to TRBJ2-2; D unclear. This CDR3 is built from 13 residues. In germline, CDR1 is GTSNPN, CDR2 SVGIG (reference sequence). CDR3 DNA sequence: TGTGCCTGGACTCGGCAGAACACTGGGGAGCTGTTTTTT. Translation: CAWTRQNTGELFF.

DNA of the CDR3: TGTGCCAGCAGCCGGGGGGGCGGCTTCTATGAAAAACTGTTTTTT. It specifies CASSRGGGFYEKLFF. The J gene is TRBJ1-4, the V gene TRBV7-9; weak D call: TRBD1 (6 bases). The V gene's germline CDR1 is SEHNR and CDR2 FQNEAQ (reference sequence). The CDR3 covers 15 residues. Between the trimmed V and J ends, which lost 5 bases and 6 bases, there was a span of 16 bases.

This chain connects TRBV14 to TRBJ1-6; D not certain. The V end was cut by 1 base, the J end by 2 bases, with 6 bases between. The CDR3 is 15 residues long. Germline CDR1 reads SGHDN; CDR2 reads FVKESK. In DNA form, the CDR3 reads TGTGCCAGCAGCCAAGGGAGTGCCTATAATTCACCCCTCCACTTT. Protein product: CASSQGSAYNSPLHF.

V usage is TRBV7-8 and J usage is TRBJ1-2, with 7 positions matching TRBD1. Per the germline V gene, CDR1 is SGHVS and CDR2 is FQNEAQ. The CDR3 is 15 residues long. With V trimmed by 5 bases and J by 4 bases, 10 bases remained unmatched. The CDR3 DNA is TGTGCCAGCAGCATCCGGACAGGAGTACGCTATGGCTACACCTTC. As protein: CASSIRTGVRYGYTF.

In nucleotides, the CDR3 is TGCAGCGTGGGGGGGGGAAGAAATAGCAATCAGCCCCAGCATTTT. Translation gives CSVGGGRNSNQPQHF. V is TRBV29-1 and J is TRBJ1-5; D perhaps matches TRBD1 (5 bases). V was shortened by 6 bases and J by 0 bases, with 15 bases between the two germline ends. CDR3 length equals 15 residues. Germline CDR1 and CDR2: SQVTM and ANQGSEA.

About this clone: Other DNA sequences in the same sample also yield this CDR3. This chain connects TRBV10-3 to TRBJ2-7; D uncertain. Germline values: CDR1 ENHRY, CDR2 SYGVKD. The CDR3 is 12 residues long. The V end lost 0 bases, the J end lost 4 bases, and 4 bases lay between the germline ends. CDR3 coding DNA: TGTGCCATCAGTGAGTCCGGTTACGAGCAGTACTTC. It translates to CAISESGYEQYF.

This clone was observed a few times. This chain links TRBV10-3 with TRBJ2-7, with TRBD1 matching over 7 bases. CDR3 length equals 14 residues. Germline CDR1 ENHRY, CDR2 SYGVKD. Losses at the gene ends were 9 bases for V and 1 base for J; bases not matched to a gene: 9. CDR3 region: CAIKIQGTSYEQYF. Written as DNA, the CDR3 is TGTGCCATAAAGATACAGGGGACGTCCTACGAGCAGTACTTC.

The V call is TRBV3-1 (or the pseudogene TRBV3-2), the J call TRBJ1-1, with TRBD1 as a possible D gene (5 bases). The CDR3 contains 12 residues. Germline V gives CDR1 LGHDT, CDR2 YNNKEL (reference sequence). Trimming removed 1 base at V and 13 bases at J, with 13 bases between. The DNA for the CDR3 is TGTGCCAGCAGCCAAGTAGTGGGGGTCGTTTTCTTT. Amino acids: CASSQVVGVVFF.

The gene calls are TRBV18 and TRBJ2-7, with a possible D match to TRBD1 (5 bases). Germline assignment: CDR1 KGHSH and CDR2 LQKENI. The CDR3 contains 15 residues. Trimming pared 5 bases from V and 2 bases from J, leaving 16 bases between. The CDR3 nucleotides are TGTGCCAGCTCAACAACCAGGGTAGGGCCCTACGAGCAGTACTTC. Translated: CASSTTRVGPYEQYF. Full variable domain (missing parts from reference TRBV18 and TRBJ2-7): NAGVMQNPRHLVRRRGQEARLRCSPMKGHSHVYWYRQLPEEGLKFMVYLQKENIIDESGMPKERFSAEFPKEGPSILRIQQVVRGDSAAYFCASSTTRVGPYEQYFGPGTRLTVT.

V usage is TRBV18 and J usage is TRBJ2-5, with D perhaps given as TRBD1 or TRBD2 (5 bases each). V was pared by 2 bases and J by 4 bases, with 8 bases between. The CDR3 runs to 13 residues. CDR1 and CDR2 (germline): KGHSH, LQKENI. The CDR3, as DNA: TGTGCCAGCTCACCAAGGGACCTAGAGACCCAGTACTTC. This encodes CASSPRDLETQYF.

The chain joins TRBV9 to TRBJ1-2, with D possibly matching TRBD1 (6 bases). The CDR3 contains 14 residues. Germline V gene lookup returns CDR1 SGDLS and CDR2 YYNGEE. The V end was cut by 0 bases, the J end by 4 bases, with 10 bases between. Written as DNA, the CDR3 is TGTGCCAGCAGCGTAGCGCAGGGGTCCTATGGCTACACCTTC. It encodes CASSVAQGSYGYTF.

The CDR3 DNA is TGTGCCACCAGCAGGAAATCCGGGACAGGGTCCGATACGCAGTATTTT. Its translation is CATSRKSGTGSDTQYF. This sequence joins TRBV15 and TRBJ2-3; 9 bases line up with TRBD1. Germline lookup yields CDR1 LNHNV and CDR2 YYDKDF (reference sequence). The CDR3 spans 16 residues. V lost 3 bases and J lost 6; bases outside the gene matches: 10.

The V call is TRBV3-1 (or the pseudogene TRBV3-2), the J call TRBJ1-2; 8 nucleotides align to TRBD1. Germline V gene lookup returns CDR1 LGHDT and CDR2 YNNKEL (reference sequence). Trimming at V came to 2 bases and at J to 6 bases, leaving 5 bases not matched to a gene. The CDR3 is made up of 14 amino acids. The CDR3: CASSQNTGGDGYTF. The CDR3 DNA is TGTGCCAGCAGCCAAAACACAGGGGGGGATGGCTACACCTTC.

V is TRBV19 and J is TRBJ2-7, with unresolved D. Germline CDR1 is LNHDA and CDR2 is SQIVND (reference sequence). V shed 2 bases and J shed 2 bases, with 13 bases lying between them. CDR3 size: 15 residues. The CDR3 sequence: CASSIFWGGTYEQYF. CDR3 in DNA: TGTGCCAGTAGTATATTCTGGGGTGGGACCTACGAGCAGTACTTC.

The J gene is TRBJ2-1, the V gene TRBV6-5; D may be TRBD2 (5 bases). V dropped 8 bases and J dropped 1 base, with 15 bases sitting between them. This CDR3 is built from 15 residues. Germline assignment: CDR1 MNHEY and CDR2 SVGAGI. In DNA form, the CDR3 reads TGTGCCAGCCGTCGGCTACCGGGGTCCTACAATGAGCAGTTCTTC. This gives the protein CASRRLPGSYNEQFF.

This chain uses TRBV4-3 with TRBJ2-7; 11 bases line up with TRBD2. Germline lookup yields CDR1 LGHNA and CDR2 YSLEER. The ends lost 0 bases at V and 6 bases at J; junction bases unmatched: 1. CDR3 length equals 14 residues. The CDR3 DNA follows: TGCGCCAGCAGCCAAGATAGCGGGGGGGGCGAGCAGTACTTC. Protein product: CASSQDSGGGEQYF.

This clone was seen only once. This sequence joins TRBV5-1 and TRBJ2-2, with 11 bases identical to TRBD1. Germline values: CDR1 SGHRS, CDR2 YFSETQ. This CDR3 region has 15 residues. The J segment lost 4 bases and the V segment lost 8 bases, leaving 7 bases of the junction unmatched. CDR3 sequence (DNA): TGCGCCAGTCGAATCGGGACAGGGGGCACCGGGGAGCTGTTTTTT. Residues: CASRIGTGGTGELFF.

The sample holds one count of this clone. The chain couples TRBV4-2 to TRBJ2-7; 7 bases agree with TRBD1. This CDR3 is built from 14 residues. J gave up 1 base and V 1 base, and 1 base lay outside the gene matches. The germline V gene encodes CDR1 LGHNA and CDR2 YNFKEQ. CDR3 sequence: CASSQGDRSYEQYF. DNA for the CDR3: TGTGCCAGCAGCCAAGGGGACAGATCCTACGAGCAGTACTTC.

This chain uses TRBV2 with TRBJ1-2, with D possibly TRBD1 on 5 matching bases. This CDR3 spans 14 amino acids. V lost 2 bases, J lost 4 bases, and 11 bases lay in between. CDR1 SNHLY and CDR2 FYNNEI come from the germline V gene. The CDR3 sequence: CASSEWEGPYGYTF. The CDR3 DNA follows: TGTGCCAGCAGTGAATGGGAGGGGCCCTATGGCTACACCTTC.

The gene calls are TRBV4-2 and TRBJ2-1; 10 bases are a match to TRBD2. The J segment lost 10 bases and the V segment lost 4 bases, leaving 4 bases of the junction unmatched. The length of the CDR3 is 13 residues. Looked up from germline, CDR1 is LGHNA and CDR2 is YNFKEQ. The CDR3 sequence is CASSPAGGREQFF. The DNA of the CDR3 is TGTGCCAGCAGCCCAGCGGGGGGGCGCGAGCAGTTCTTC.

The count of this clone is one. The rearrangement joins TRBV2 to TRBJ1-5, with no clear D. Germline CDR1 and CDR2: SNHLY and FYNNEI. With 5 bases removed from V and 10 bases from J, the gap between germline ends came to 15 bases. The CDR3 has 13 residues. CDR3 sequence: CASSSEVVGPQHF. CDR3 sequence (DNA): TGTGCCAGCAGTTCGGAAGTGGTAGGACCCCAGCATTTT.

The chain carries TRBV18 and TRBJ2-1, with TRBD2 identical over 10 bases. The CDR3 spans 14 residues. J was trimmed by 8 bases and V by 3 bases; bases with no gene match: 4. In germline, CDR1 is KGHSH, CDR2 LQKENI. The CDR3 DNA sequence: TGTGCCAGCTCACCCGGGCTAGCGGGGGATGAGCAGTTCTTC. Residues: CASSPGLAGDEQFF.

This sequence joins TRBV11-3 and TRBJ2-2; 11 nucleotides match TRBD2. The germline CDR1 and CDR2 sequences are SGHNT and YENEEA. The CDR3 covers 18 residues. Trimming removed 5 bases from V and 5 bases from J; junction bases left unmatched: 13. The CDR3 protein is CASSPLRVAGGLTGELFF. CDR3 bases: TGTGCCAGCAGCCCCTTGCGGGTAGCGGGGGGGCTAACCGGGGAGCTGTTTTTT.

The chain links TRBV6-5 to TRBJ2-5; D is undetermined. Trimming took 6 bases from V and 4 from J, leaving 18 bases between them. The CDR3 extends over 15 amino acids. Germline V gene data show CDR1 as MNHEY and CDR2 as SVGAGI. DNA for the CDR3: TGTGCCAGCAGACCCGGCGTTTGGTTCGGAGAGACCCAGTACTTC. Translation gives CASRPGVWFGETQYF.

The chain links TRBV9 to TRBJ2-7; TRBD1 might be the D (6 bases). In germline, CDR1 is SGDLS, CDR2 YYNGEE. This CDR3 has 15 residues. With 0 bases removed from V and 2 bases from J, the gap between germline ends came to 12 bases. The CDR3 sequence: CASSVGWGPPYEQYF. CDR3 DNA sequence: TGTGCCAGCAGCGTAGGTTGGGGGCCCCCCTACGAGCAGTACTTC.

The V call is TRBV11-3, the J call TRBJ1-1; no clear D gene. The CDR3 length is 13 residues. Looked up from germline, CDR1 is SGHNT and CDR2 is YENEEA. Trimming shortened V by 5 bases and J by 6 bases, and 13 bases separated the two germline ends. The CDR3 DNA follows: TGTGCCAGCAGCCCCAAGGCCGGGGCTGAAGCTTTCTTT. Residues: CASSPKAGAEAFF.

The chain uses TRBV20-1 and TRBJ2-3, with D hard to call. This CDR3 comprises 13 residues. V was trimmed by 3 bases and J by 0 bases, leaving 7 bases between them. CDR1 DFQATT and CDR2 SNEGSKA come from the germline V gene (reference sequence). The DNA for the CDR3 is TGCAGTGCTAGTGTCGACAGCACAGATACGCAGTATTTT. This translates into CSASVDSTDTQYF.